The rows below give T cell receptor beta chains drawn from one sample of a study of T cells in localized non-small cell lung cancer. The table came from immunoSEQ multiplex PCR; TCRdb's copy has only in-frame clones and leaves some out. The repertoire holds some 53,000 clones, with more than 80% as singletons. Material: peripheral blood, obtained before any cancer treatment. These receptors were collected from a male donor aged 60 or over with stage III squamous cell lung carcinoma. Each CDR3 is given with its conserved first and last residue. Fields, in order: CDR3 length, J gene, V gene, D gene, clone size, CDR3 protein, CDR3 DNA. A D gene is named only where the DNA matches it firmly. Clone size, where shown, is once, few, many, or a class for clones that have expanded.

length: 13; J: TRBJ1-2; V: TRBV6-6; D: TRBD1; size: .; CDR3: CASSRGQAGGYTF; DNA: TGTGCCAGCAGTCGGGGACAGGCGGGAGGCTACACTTTC
length: 13; J: TRBJ2-7; V: TRBV5-1; D: .; size: .; CDR3: CASKGVLSYEQYF; DNA: TGCGCCAGCAAGGGGGTCCTATCCTACGAGCAGTACTTC
length: 14; J: TRBJ2-7; V: TRBV5-1; D: .; size: .; CDR3: CASSRAGSSYEQYF; DNA: TGCGCCAGCAGCCGGGCAGGGAGCTCCTACGAGCAGTACTTC
length: 19; J: TRBJ2-3; V: TRBV5-6; D: TRBD2; size: .; CDR3: CASSSWSLAGGLSTDTQYF; DNA: TGTGCCAGCAGCTCATGGTCACTAGCGGGGGGACTTAGCACAGATACGCAGTATTTT
length: 12; J: TRBJ2-3; V: TRBV9; D: .; size: .; CDR3: CASSVSADTQYF; DNA: TGTGCCAGCAGTGTATCGGCAGATACGCAGTATTTT
length: 14; J: TRBJ2-3; V: TRBV27; D: TRBD2; size: .; CDR3: CASSPGLGTDTQYF; DNA: TGTGCCAGCAGTCCGGGACTAGGTACAGATACGCAGTATTTT
length: 14; J: TRBJ1-1; V: TRBV6-5; D: TRBD1; size: .; CDR3: CASSYGAGGTEAFF; DNA: TGTGCCAGCAGTTACGGGGCAGGGGGCACTGAAGCTTTCTTT
length: 16; J: TRBJ2-3; V: TRBV29-1; D: .; size: .; CDR3: CSVEDLGGPDPDTQYF; DNA: TGCAGCGTTGAAGATTTGGGTGGGCCCGATCCAGATACGCAGTATTTT
length: 13; J: TRBJ1-5; V: TRBV7-2; D: .; size: .; CDR3: CASSSSPGQPQHF; DNA: TGTGCCAGCAGCTCAAGCCCGGGGCAGCCCCAGCATTTT
length: 15; J: TRBJ1-6; V: TRBV5-4; D: .; size: .; CDR3: CASSRDRREGSPLHF; DNA: TGTGCCAGCAGTCGGGACCGGAGGGAGGGCTCACCCCTCCACTTT
length: 16; J: TRBJ2-3; V: TRBV7-6; D: .; size: .; CDR3: CASSSARSSSTDTQYF; DNA: TGTGCCAGCAGCTCGGCCAGGTCTTCTAGCACAGATACGCAGTATTTT
length: 11; J: TRBJ1-2; V: TRBV6-1; D: .; size: .; CDR3: CATRRADGYTF; DNA: TGTGCCACCCGACGAGCCGATGGCTACACCTTC
length: 14; J: TRBJ1-2; V: TRBV4-2; D: .; size: .; CDR3: CASSQDMGADGYTF; DNA: TGTGCCAGCAGCCAAGATATGGGAGCCGATGGCTACACCTTC
length: 16; J: TRBJ2-1; V: TRBV5-4; D: TRBD2; size: .; CDR3: CASSGSLAGAGNEQFF; DNA: TGTGCCAGCAGCGGGTCTCTAGCGGGGGCCGGCAATGAGCAGTTCTTC
length: 15; J: TRBJ1-4; V: TRBV9; D: TRBD1; size: .; CDR3: CASSLRQGAGEKLFF; DNA: TGTGCCAGCAGCCTCAGACAGGGGGCTGGTGAAAAACTGTTTTTT
length: 14; J: TRBJ2-3; V: TRBV28; D: TRBD2; size: .; CDR3: CASQMGLATDTQYF; DNA: TGTGCCAGCCAAATGGGACTAGCGACAGATACGCAGTATTTT
length: 15; J: TRBJ2-1; V: TRBV11-2; D: TRBD2; size: .; CDR3: CASSIGTSGPPLQFF; DNA: TGTGCCAGCAGCATTGGGACTAGCGGGCCGCCGTTACAGTTCTTC
length: 14; J: TRBJ2-5; V: TRBV2; D: TRBD2; size: .; CDR3: CASRIRGGLETQYF; DNA: TGTGCCAGCAGGATCCGGGGGGGGTTGGAGACCCAGTACTTC
length: 14; J: TRBJ1-1; V: TRBV7-9; D: .; size: once; CDR3: CASSLGTANTEAFF; DNA: TGTGCCAGCAGCTTAGGGACAGCGAACACTGAAGCTTTCTTT
length: 11; J: TRBJ1-2; V: TRBV5-1; D: .; size: .; CDR3: CASRTQEGYTF; DNA: TGCGCCAGCAGAACACAGGAAGGCTACACCTTC
length: 16; J: TRBJ2-1; V: TRBV19; D: TRBD1; size: .; CDR3: CASSILRGTGAYEQFF; DNA: TGTGCCAGTAGTATCCTACGAGGGACAGGGGCATATGAGCAGTTCTTC
length: 13; J: TRBJ2-7; V: TRBV6-5; D: .; size: .; CDR3: CASSYSGTYEQYF; DNA: TGTGCCAGCAGTTACAGCGGTACCTACGAGCAGTACTTC
length: 15; J: TRBJ1-2; V: TRBV19; D: .; size: .; CDR3: CASSMVSAGDYGYTF; DNA: TGTGCCAGTAGTATGGTTTCAGCTGGGGATTATGGCTACACCTTC
length: 16; J: TRBJ2-4; V: TRBV5-5; D: TRBD2; size: .; CDR3: CASSLGTSVIGYIQYF; DNA: TGTGCCAGCAGCTTAGGGACTAGCGTTATAGGATACATTCAGTACTTC
length: 14; J: TRBJ2-2; V: TRBV30; D: TRBD2; size: .; CDR3: CAWRSGLNTGELFF; DNA: TGTGCCTGGCGGTCGGGACTAAACACCGGGGAGCTGTTTTTT
length: 16; J: TRBJ2-1; V: TRBV19; D: .; size: .; CDR3: CASRTPSGAAYNEQFF; DNA: TGTGCCAGTAGGACCCCCTCCGGGGCGGCCTACAATGAGCAGTTCTTC
length: 16; J: TRBJ2-3; V: TRBV28; D: .; size: .; CDR3: CASSLLSLVNTDTQYF; DNA: TGTGCCAGCAGTCTACTGTCGCTGGTAAACACAGATACGCAGTATTTT
length: 17; J: TRBJ2-7; V: TRBV5-5; D: TRBD1; size: .; CDR3: CASSSYRTGPKFGEQYF; DNA: TGTGCCAGCAGTTCATATAGGACAGGGCCGAAGTTTGGCGAGCAGTACTTC
length: 16; J: TRBJ1-1; V: TRBV19; D: .; size: .; CDR3: CASSSSGTLANTEAFF; DNA: TGTGCCAGTAGTTCCTCCGGGACATTAGCCAACACTGAAGCTTTCTTT
length: 15; J: TRBJ1-2; V: TRBV6-1; D: .; size: .; CDR3: CASSEVTGLGYGYTF; DNA: TGTGCCAGCAGTGAAGTTACGGGGTTGGGCTATGGCTACACCTTC
length: 12; J: TRBJ1-2; V: TRBV30; D: .; size: .; CDR3: CAWNGPNYGYTF; DNA: TGTGCCTGGAATGGGCCTAACTATGGCTACACCTTC
length: 12; J: TRBJ2-7; V: TRBV2; D: .; size: .; CDR3: CASSGTGGEQYF; DNA: TGTGCCAGCAGTGGGACGGGTGGCGAGCAGTACTTC
length: 12; J: TRBJ2-7; V: TRBV5-4; D: TRBD2; size: .; CDR3: CAIGREPNEQYF; DNA: TGTGCCATTGGGCGGGAGCCGAACGAGCAGTACTTC
length: 14; J: TRBJ2-7; V: TRBV7-2; D: .; size: .; CDR3: CASSLAGLAYEQYF; DNA: TGTGCCAGCAGCTTGGCGGGGCTCGCCTACGAGCAGTACTTC
length: 16; J: TRBJ2-1; V: TRBV4-1; D: TRBD2; size: .; CDR3: CASSQDGLAGEGEQFF; DNA: TGCGCCAGCAGCCAAGATGGTCTAGCGGGAGAAGGTGAGCAGTTCTTC
length: 14; J: TRBJ2-2; V: TRBV7-2; D: .; size: .; CDR3: CASRGLAGTGELFF; DNA: TGTGCCAGCAGGGGACTCGCCGGGACCGGGGAGCTGTTTTTT
length: 15; J: TRBJ2-3; V: TRBV2; D: TRBD2; size: .; CDR3: CASRRKRDSTDTQYF; DNA: TGTGCCAGCAGGCGGAAGCGGGATAGCACAGATACGCAGTATTTT
length: 15; J: TRBJ1-1; V: TRBV2; D: TRBD1; size: .; CDR3: CASRPDRPGGTEAFF; DNA: TGTGCCAGCAGGCCCGACAGGCCAGGGGGCACTGAAGCTTTCTTT
length: 15; J: TRBJ1-2; V: TRBV5-4; D: .; size: .; CDR3: CASSFDSVLAYGYTF; DNA: TGTGCCAGCAGCTTCGACAGTGTCTTGGCCTATGGCTACACCTTC
length: 16; J: TRBJ2-7; V: TRBV7-9; D: TRBD1; size: once; CDR3: CASSLALGQGAGEQYF; DNA: TGTGCCAGCAGCTTAGCGCTGGGACAGGGGGCTGGCGAGCAGTACTTC
length: 16; J: TRBJ2-1; V: TRBV2; D: TRBD2; size: .; CDR3: CASSGSGRTRRDEQFF; DNA: TGTGCCAGCAGTGGTAGCGGGAGGACCCGAAGGGATGAGCAGTTCTTC
length: 15; J: TRBJ2-5; V: TRBV7-9; D: TRBD2; size: .; CDR3: CASSLWLAGAETQYF; DNA: TGTGCCAGCAGCTTATGGCTAGCGGGAGCAGAGACCCAGTACTTC
length: 15; J: TRBJ1-2; V: TRBV7-2; D: TRBD1; size: .; CDR3: CASSTPTGAFGGYTF; DNA: TGTGCCAGCAGCACGCCGACAGGGGCCTTCGGAGGCTACACCTTC
length: 14; J: TRBJ2-7; V: TRBV4-3; D: .; size: .; CDR3: CASSQGASGYEQYF; DNA: TGCGCCAGCAGCCAAGGGGCAAGCGGCTACGAGCAGTACTTC
length: 16; J: TRBJ1-2; V: TRBV27; D: TRBD1; size: .; CDR3: CASSSSGTGVGVGYTF; DNA: TGTGCCAGCAGTTCCTCCGGGACAGGGGTCGGTGTGGGCTACACCTTC
length: 15; J: TRBJ2-7; V: TRBV4-1; D: TRBD2; size: .; CDR3: CANRLAGGHQHEQYF; DNA: TGCGCCAACCGACTAGCGGGAGGGCATCAGCACGAGCAGTACTTC
length: 15; J: TRBJ2-1; V: TRBV19; D: TRBD1; size: .; CDR3: CASSTSGTGSDEQFF; DNA: TGTGCCAGTAGTACTTCCGGGACAGGGAGTGATGAGCAGTTCTTC
length: 13; J: TRBJ2-5; V: TRBV2; D: .; size: few; CDR3: CASSDPRVETQYF; DNA: TGTGCCAGCAGTGACCCCAGGGTGGAGACCCAGTACTTC
length: 15; J: TRBJ2-1; V: TRBV9; D: .; size: .; CDR3: CASSALPERANEQFF; DNA: TGTGCCAGCAGCGCCCTCCCTGAGCGGGCCAATGAGCAGTTCTTC
length: 12; J: TRBJ2-2; V: TRBV7-7; D: .; size: few; CDR3: CASSEGIGELFF; DNA: TGTGCCAGCAGCGAGGGAATCGGGGAGCTGTTTTTT
length: 14; J: TRBJ1-5; V: TRBV10-3; D: .; size: few; CDR3: CAISVGSSNQPQHF; DNA: TGTGCCATCAGTGTGGGCAGTAGCAATCAGCCCCAGCATTTT
length: 16; J: TRBJ1-5; V: TRBV7-2; D: .; size: .; CDR3: CASSFGPQIVPLPQHF; DNA: TGTGCCAGCAGCTTTGGTCCCCAGATAGTCCCCTTGCCCCAGCATTTT
length: 14; J: TRBJ1-4; V: TRBV19; D: .; size: .; CDR3: CASMRDIAYEKLFF; DNA: TGTGCCAGTATGCGGGACATCGCCTATGAAAAACTGTTTTTT
length: 15; J: TRBJ2-3; V: TRBV6-1; D: TRBD2; size: .; CDR3: CASSEVGGGTDTQYF; DNA: TGTGCCAGCAGTGAAGTGGGGGGGGGCACAGATACGCAGTATTTT
length: 14; J: TRBJ2-1; V: TRBV7-2; D: TRBD1; size: once; CDR3: CASSTPRDSYEQFF; DNA: TGTGCCAGCAGCACCCCCCGGGACAGCTATGAGCAGTTCTTC
length: 14; J: TRBJ2-7; V: TRBV14; D: TRBD1; size: .; CDR3: CASSRNDRQGRQYF; DNA: TGTGCCAGCAGCCGGAACGACCGACAGGGAAGGCAGTACTTC
length: 14; J: TRBJ2-2; V: TRBV7-3; D: .; size: .; CDR3: CATSRTLNTGELFF; DNA: TGTGCCACCAGCCGGACCCTGAACACCGGGGAGCTGTTTTTT
length: 19; J: TRBJ2-2; V: TRBV5-1; D: TRBD2; size: .; CDR3: CASSSGWGTRAGYTGELFF; DNA: TGCGCCAGCAGCTCTGGTTGGGGGACTCGAGCGGGATACACCGGGGAGCTGTTTTTT
length: 13; J: TRBJ1-2; V: TRBV6-5; D: .; size: .; CDR3: CASSYRADYGYTF; DNA: TGTGCCAGCAGTTACAGGGCGGACTATGGCTACACCTTC